These 21 T cell receptor beta chains originate from one sample sequenced in a study of shared clonotypes between healthy human individuals. Assay used: immunoSEQ multiplex PCR; TCRdb lists only in-frame clones, some missing. Of approximately 740,000 clones detected, more than 85% appear once; the ten largest clones hold about 24%. Naivety among CD8 cells was defined by CD45RO negativity and positive CCR7 selection, thereby excluding terminally differentiated effector memory CD45RA+ cells. The specimen sequenced was naive CD8+ T cells sorted from blood. These receptor sequences come from a man aged 25-45 years in good health.

The chain carries TRBV29-1 and TRBJ2-3; the match to TRBD2 covers 12 bases. In germline, CDR1 is SQVTM, CDR2 ANQGSEA. J lost 2 bases, V lost 4 bases, and 10 bases had no gene match. CDR3 length equals 17 residues. CDR3 residues: CSVVNFGLAGPTDTQYF. As DNA, the CDR3 is TGCAGCGTTGTAAATTTCGGACTAGCGGGACCCACAGATACGCAGTATTTT.

On this clone: Other DNA sequences in the sample encode the same CDR3. The chain links TRBV2 to TRBJ1-2; no reliable D call. Trimming left V 6 bases short and J 8 bases short, with 7 bases between. The V gene's germline CDR1 is SNHLY and CDR2 FYNNEI. The CDR3 runs to 10 residues. CDR3 sequence (DNA): TGTGCCAGCAGGGGAAGGGGCTACACCTTC. Its translation is CASRGRGYTF.

V usage is TRBV4-1 and J usage is TRBJ1-5; no firm D call. This CDR3 region has 14 residues. Germline CDR1 reads MGHRA; CDR2 reads YSYEKL. V lost 2 bases, J lost 2 bases, and 7 bases lay in between. This chain's CDR3 is CASSQPVGNQPQHF. In nucleotides, the CDR3 is TGCGCCAGCAGCCAACCTGTTGGCAATCAGCCCCAGCATTTT.

This chain connects TRBV28 to TRBJ2-2, with a tentative D call TRBD1 (5 bases). This CDR3 comprises 15 residues. Looked up from germline, CDR1 is MDHEN and CDR2 is SYDVKM. V dropped 5 bases and J dropped 2 bases, with 12 bases sitting between them. The CDR3 spells CASSLGLGNTGELFF. CDR3 coding DNA: TGTGCCAGCAGTCTGGGGCTCGGAAACACCGGGGAGCTGTTTTTT.

In its sample, this clone was seen once. The chain is built from TRBV7-9 and TRBJ1-1; the D is unclear. Germline-derived CDR1 and CDR2 are SEHNR and FQNEAQ (reference sequence). The CDR3 runs 15 residues. The ends were cut back, 1 base at V and 1 base at J, with 10 bases in the middle. This CDR3 is CASSLVGGPNTEAFF. CDR3 bases: TGTGCCAGCAGCTTAGTGGGAGGGCCGAACACTGAAGCTTTCTTT.

V gene TRBV9 combines with J gene TRBJ2-3; the D gene is possibly TRBD2 (5 bases). Trimming stripped 2 bases from V and 0 bases from J, with 16 bases between. Looked up from germline, CDR1 is SGDLS and CDR2 is YYNGEE. This CDR3 comprises 17 residues. This CDR3 is CASSVGGGTTSTDTQYF. In DNA, the CDR3 is TGTGCCAGCAGCGTCGGAGGCGGAACCACTAGCACAGATACGCAGTATTTT. Variable domain in full (rest from reference TRBV9 and TRBJ2-3): DSGVTQTPKHLITATGQRVTLRCSPRSGDLSVYWYQQSLDQGLQFLIQYYNGEERAKGNILERFSAQQFPDLHSELNLSSLELGDSALYFCASSVGGGTTSTDTQYFGPGTRLTVL.

J is TRBJ2-3 and V is TRBV28, with D unresolved. V was pared by 1 base and J by 2 bases, with 4 bases between. CDR1 and CDR2 from the germline V gene are MDHEN and SYDVKM. The CDR3 is 13 amino acids. CDR3 sequence reads: CASSLSHTDTQYF. The CDR3, as DNA: TGTGCCAGCAGTTTATCTCACACAGATACGCAGTATTTT. Variable domain in full (rest from reference TRBV28 and TRBJ2-3): DVKVTQSSRYLVKRTGEKVFLECVQDMDHENMFWYRQDPGLGLRLIYFSYDVKMKEKGDIPEGYSVSREKKERFSLILESASTNQTSMYLCASSLSHTDTQYFGPGTRLTVL.

The chain has TRBV27 and TRBJ2-7, with 13 bases fitting TRBD2. V shed 6 bases and J 3 bases; nucleotides not matched to a gene: 5. The germline gives CDR1 MNHEY, CDR2 SMNVEV (reference sequence). CDR3 length: 15 residues. The CDR3 spells CASSQRLAGGYEQYF. CDR3 in DNA: TGTGCCAGCAGCCAGAGACTAGCGGGGGGCTACGAGCAGTACTTC.

The genes are TRBV19 and TRBJ2-4; 8 bases agree with TRBD1. The trim removed 9 bases at V and 2 bases at J, leaving 9 bases unmatched. The V gene's germline CDR1 is LNHDA and CDR2 SQIVND (reference sequence). This CDR3 spans 15 amino acids. The CDR3 protein is CASMTGVGPKNIQYF. The DNA of the CDR3 is TGTGCCAGCATGACAGGGGTGGGACCCAAAAACATTCAGTACTTC.

The chain links TRBV5-1 to TRBJ2-3; 9 bases fit TRBD1. This CDR3 comprises 14 residues. Looked up from germline, CDR1 is SGHRS and CDR2 is YFSETQ. V lost 3 bases, J lost 6 bases, and 5 bases stayed unmatched. In DNA form, the CDR3 reads TGCGCCAGCAGCTGGACAGGGGTGATGGATACGCAGTATTTT. This gives the protein CASSWTGVMDTQYF. Based on the CDR3 plus reference TRBV5-1 and TRBJ2-3, the full variable domain is KAGVTQTPRYLIKTRGQQVTLSCSPISGHRSVSWYQQTPGQGLQFLFEYFSETQRNKGNFPGRFSGRQFSNSRSEMNVSTLELGDSALYLCASSWTGVMDTQYFGPGTRLTVL.

This chain connects TRBV7-8 to TRBJ2-2; unclear D gene. The germline CDR1 and CDR2 sequences are SGHVS and FQNEAQ. V shed 3 bases and J shed 1 base, with 12 bases lying between them. This CDR3 has 16 residues. CDR3 coding DNA: TGTGCCAGCAGCTTTTTATTAACGAAGAACACCGGGGAGCTGTTTTTT. Protein sequence: CASSFLLTKNTGELFF.

The chain employs TRBV2 and TRBJ2-3, with D tentatively TRBD1 or TRBD2 (6 bases each). V lost 6 bases, J lost 5 bases, and 15 bases lay in between. This CDR3 region has 14 residues. CDR1 is SNHLY and CDR2 is FYNNEI in the germline V gene. As DNA, the CDR3 is TGTGCCAGCAGGGCTGTGGGGGGCGAAGATACGCAGTATTTT. Translation gives CASRAVGGEDTQYF. The variable domain in full, completed from reference TRBV2 and TRBJ2-3, reads EPEVTQTPSHQVTQMGQEVILRCVPISNHLYFYWYRQILGQKVEFLVSFYNNEISEKSEIFDDQFSVERPDGSNFTLKIRSTKLEDSAMYFCASRAVGGEDTQYFGPGTRLTVL.

Comment on this clone: This specimen includes other DNA sequences encoding the same CDR3. The chain combines TRBV27 with TRBJ1-1; D is ambiguous. Trimming cost V 3 bases and J 1 base, with 9 bases left between them. The CDR3 has 14 residues. The germline CDR1 and CDR2 sequences are MNHEY and SMNVEV (reference sequence). The CDR3 sequence: CASSFGGGNTEAFF. For the CDR3, the DNA is TGTGCCAGCAGTTTTGGTGGAGGGAACACTGAAGCTTTCTTT.

This clone was observed a single time. The chain employs TRBV4-3 and TRBJ2-2, with D unclear. Germline CDR1 LGHNA, CDR2 YSLEER. The CDR3 has 16 residues. Trimming stripped 2 bases from V and 7 bases from J, with 17 bases between. CDR3 loop: CASSQLTGPRGGELFF. For the CDR3, the DNA is TGCGCCAGCAGCCAACTGACCGGGCCCCGAGGCGGGGAGCTGTTTTTT.

The chain employs TRBV19 and TRBJ2-1, with 10 bases that match TRBD1. There are 19 residues in the CDR3. Trimming cost V 4 bases and J 3 bases; bases outside gene matches: 15. The V gene's germline CDR1 is LNHDA and CDR2 SQIVND (reference sequence). The CDR3 is CASSRRQGALFKSYNEQFF. The CDR3 DNA reads TGTGCCAGTAGTAGAAGACAGGGGGCTTTGTTTAAAAGCTACAATGAGCAGTTCTTC. The full variable domain, completed using reference TRBV19 and TRBJ2-1, is DGGITQSPKYLFRKEGQNVTLSCEQNLNHDAMYWYRQDPGQGLRLIYYSQIVNDFQKGDIAEGYSVSREKKESFPLTVTSAQKNPTAFYLCASSRRQGALFKSYNEQFFGPGTRLTVL.

The rearrangement links TRBV5-1 to TRBJ2-3; D uncertain. The CDR3 spans 17 residues. Germline V gene data show CDR1 as SGHRS and CDR2 as YFSETQ. V was clipped by 0 bases and J by 0 bases, with 14 bases between them. The DNA for the CDR3 is TGCGCCAGCAGCTTGGTAGGAACAACCACTAGCACAGATACGCAGTATTTT. This encodes CASSLVGTTTSTDTQYF.

The chain links TRBV4-1 to TRBJ2-1, with 10 bases aligning to TRBD2. This CDR3 has 15 residues. From germline, CDR1 is MGHRA and CDR2 YSYEKL. The V gene end was trimmed by 1 base and the J gene end by 6 bases; junction bases not matched to a gene: 3. The CDR3 loop reads CASSQVGLASNEQFF. The DNA of the CDR3 is TGCGCCAGCAGCCAAGTGGGACTAGCGAGCAATGAGCAGTTCTTC.

The chain employs TRBV7-8 and TRBJ2-4; 11 bases are shared with TRBD1. The length of the CDR3 is 16 residues. Trimming took 1 base from V and 4 from J; bases not matched to a gene: 3. Per germline, CDR1 SGHVS and CDR2 FQNEAQ. DNA of the CDR3: TGTGCCAGCAGCTTAGGGACAGGGGGCTTGAAAAACATTCAGTACTTC. Amino acids: CASSLGTGGLKNIQYF.

Comment on this clone: The sample contains more than one DNA sequence encoding this CDR3. The V call is TRBV27, the J call TRBJ2-1; 10 positions agree with TRBD2. V gave up 6 bases and J gave up 7 bases; unmatched junction bases: 9. Germline V gene lookup returns CDR1 MNHEY and CDR2 SMNVEV (reference sequence). This CDR3 region has 15 residues. The CDR3 DNA follows: TGTGCCAGCAGCTTAGGGGCTAGCGGGAGTAATGAGCAGTTCTTC. Translating it yields CASSLGASGSNEQFF.

The V gene is TRBV2, the J gene TRBJ1-5; the D gene is possibly TRBD1 (6 bases). The CDR3 totals 17 residues. Trimming took 4 bases from V and 3 from J, leaving 19 bases between them. Germline V gene lookup returns CDR1 SNHLY and CDR2 FYNNEI. CDR3 DNA sequence: TGTGCCAGCAGTGTACCCCCAGGGGCAGGCCACAATCAGCCCCAGCATTTT. Encoded protein: CASSVPPGAGHNQPQHF. Filled out from reference TRBV2 and TRBJ1-5, the complete variable domain reads EPEVTQTPSHQVTQMGQEVILRCVPISNHLYFYWYRQILGQKVEFLVSFYNNEISEKSEIFDDQFSVERPDGSNFTLKIRSTKLEDSAMYFCASSVPPGAGHNQPQHFGDGTRLSIL.

The V gene is TRBV15, the J gene TRBJ2-6, with D possibly being TRBD1 (6 bases). The length of the CDR3 is 20 residues. Germline values: CDR1 LNHNV, CDR2 YYDKDF (reference sequence). Deletions cut 0 bases from V and 0 bases from J, with 18 bases between. The CDR3 region has the DNA TGTGCCACCAGCAGAGATGTTGTTCGGGACATAAGCTCTGGGGCCAACGTCCTGACTTTC. Encoded protein: CATSRDVVRDISSGANVLTF. The entire variable domain, with the rest obtained from reference TRBV15 and TRBJ2-6, is as follows: DAMVIQNPRYQVTQFGKPVTLSCSQTLNHNVMYWYQQKSSQAPKLLFHYYDKDFNNEADTPDNFQSRRPNTSFCFLDIRSPGLGDTAMYLCATSRDVVRDISSGANVLTFGAGSRLTVL.